Listed below are T cell receptor beta chains from one sample, sequenced in a study of long-term antiretroviral therapy in people with HIV. TCRdb's table, derived via immunoSEQ multiplex PCR, lists solely in-frame clones and lacks some. The profile shows roughly 19,000 clones, approximately 80% of them singletons. This material consisted of unsorted PBMCs, taken 1.2 years after starting antiretroviral therapy. The receptors stem from a woman between 40 and 50 years old with HIV. Each CDR3 is given with its conserved first and last residue. Each record gives: D gene, J gene, clone size, V gene, CDR3 protein, CDR3 DNA. The D gene is left open where the match is weak. Where a row states a size, it is once, few, many or the class of an expanded clone; other rows omit it.

TRBD2 TRBJ2-1 - TRBV5-1 CASSQGLAGDNEQFF TGCGCCAGCAGCCAGGGACTAGCGGGTGACAATGAGCAGTTCTTC
- TRBJ2-3 - TRBV7-3 CASSLNRGTDTQYF TGTGCCAGCAGCTTGAACAGGGGCACAGATACGCAGTATTTT
TRBD1 TRBJ2-7 - TRBV29-1 CSVTGAAYPYEQYF TGCAGCGTGACAGGGGCCGCTTACCCCTACGAGCAGTACTTC
- TRBJ1-3 - TRBV4-1 CASSQDWGLGNTIYF TGCGCCAGCAGCCAAGATTGGGGGCTTGGAAACACCATATATTTT
- TRBJ1-1 - TRBV5-4 CASSLAVNTEAFF TGTGCCAGCAGCTTGGCAGTGAACACTGAAGCTTTCTTT
TRBD1 TRBJ1-1 - TRBV5-1 CASSSPATGTAEAFF TGCGCCAGCAGCAGCCCGGCGACAGGGACGGCTGAAGCTTTCTTT
- TRBJ2-1 - TRBV6-6 CASRDGGDEQFF TGTGCCAGCCGTGACGGGGGCGATGAGCAGTTCTTC
TRBD2 TRBJ2-1 - TRBV5-1 CASSFSSGRALNEQFF TGCGCCAGCAGCTTTTCTAGCGGGAGGGCCCTCAATGAGCAGTTCTTC
- TRBJ2-7 once TRBV6-6 CASSYSGDEQYF TGTGCCAGCAGTTACTCCGGTGACGAGCAGTACTTC
- TRBJ2-5 - TRBV2 CASSEALHVWPYF TGTGCCAGCAGTGAAGCGCTTCATGTTTGGCCGTACTTC
- TRBJ2-2 - TRBV5-1 CASSLSQGNTGELFF TGCGCCAGCAGCTTGTCGCAGGGGAACACCGGGGAGCTGTTTTTT
TRBD2 TRBJ2-7 - TRBV4-3 CASSQEWTSVYEQYF TGCGCCAGCAGCCAAGAATGGACTAGCGTCTACGAGCAGTACTTC
TRBD1 TRBJ2-1 - TRBV6-1 CASSDRTGYNEQFF TGTGCCAGCAGTGACAGGACAGGGTACAATGAGCAGTTCTTC
TRBD1 TRBJ1-1 - TRBV28 CASNSPAGGTEAFF TGTGCCAGCAACTCCCCTGCAGGGGGCACTGAAGCTTTCTTT
TRBD1 TRBJ2-1 - TRBV4-1 CASSQRDRREDEQFF TGCGCCAGCAGCCAAAGGGACAGGAGGGAGGATGAGCAGTTCTTC
- TRBJ2-5 - TRBV15 CATSRDGETQYF TGTGCCACCAGCAGAGATGGGGAGACCCAGTACTTC
TRBD1 TRBJ1-5 - TRBV19 CASSTTLPSTGGIQPQHF TGTGCCAGTAGTACCACCCTCCCTTCGACAGGGGGCATTCAGCCCCAGCATTTT
TRBD2 TRBJ2-7 - TRBV5-1 CASSPGLADYEQYF TGCGCCAGCAGCCCGGGACTAGCGGATTACGAGCAGTACTTC
- TRBJ2-1 - TRBV28 CASSTGGSRGAYNEQFF TGTGCCAGCAGCACGGGCGGAAGCCGCGGTGCCTACAATGAGCAGTTCTTC
- TRBJ2-1 - TRBV30 CAWSRRGYNEQFF TGTGCCTGGAGCCGCCGGGGCTACAATGAGCAGTTCTTC
- TRBJ1-5 - TRBV18 CASSPLGGLSNQPQHF TGTGCCAGCTCACCCCTGGGAGGGTTAAGCAATCAGCCCCAGCATTTT
- TRBJ1-1 - TRBV5-4 CATQPDLNTEAFF TGTGCCACCCAGCCCGACCTGAACACTGAAGCTTTCTTT
- TRBJ1-2 - TRBV29-1 CSVDAGNYGYTF TGCAGCGTTGACGCAGGGAACTATGGCTACACCTTC
- TRBJ1-1 - TRBV6-5 CASSYITFRAGDEAFF TGTGCCAGCAGTTATATAACATTCAGGGCTGGGGATGAAGCTTTCTTT
TRBD2 TRBJ2-4 - TRBV6-1 CASSELTSGKNIQYF TGTGCCAGCAGTGAGTTGACTAGCGGCAAAAACATTCAGTACTTC
- TRBJ1-2 - TRBV27 CASSFIPAYRGGYTF TGTGCCAGCAGTTTTATCCCAGCTTATCGTGGTGGCTACACCTTC
TRBD1 TRBJ1-3 - TRBV27 CASRPGTGTTHSGNTIYF TGTGCCAGCAGACCTGGGACAGGAACTACCCACTCTGGAAACACCATATATTTT
TRBD2 TRBJ2-1 - TRBV4-1 CASSLTRGGNEQFF TGCGCCAGCAGCCTCACACGGGGGGGAAATGAGCAGTTCTTC
- TRBJ2-2 - TRBV13 CASSDGSPGELFF TGTGCCAGCAGCGATGGTAGCCCCGGGGAGCTGTTTTTT
- TRBJ2-3 - TRBV7-2 CASSSPLAGTAGYF TGTGCCAGCAGCTCCCCTCTAGCCGGGACTGCGGGGTATTTT
- TRBJ1-2 - TRBV5-6 CASSLAHGGGYTF TGTGCCAGCAGCTTGGCCCATGGCGGTGGCTACACCTTC
- TRBJ1-5 - TRBV2 CASRTEERPQHF TGTGCCAGCAGGACGGAGGAAAGGCCCCAGCATTTT
- TRBJ1-5 - TRBV10-1 CASSEGGSNQPQHF TGCGCCAGCAGTGAGGGAGGTTCCAATCAGCCCCAGCATTTT
TRBD1 TRBJ2-7 few TRBV14 CASGRQGYGEQYF TGTGCCAGCGGGCGACAGGGGTACGGAGAGCAGTACTTC
- TRBJ2-3 - TRBV5-8 CASSFVPSTDTQYF TGTGCCAGCAGCTTCGTGCCTAGCACAGATACGCAGTATTTT
- TRBJ1-3 few TRBV21-1 CASSKALTKGGGNTIYF TGTGCCAGCAGCAAAGCCTTAACAAAGGGGGGAGGAAACACCATATATTTT
TRBD1 TRBJ2-6 - TRBV5-1 CASSLTGGAGANVLTF TGCGCCAGCAGCTTAACAGGGGGCGCTGGGGCCAACGTCCTGACTTTC
TRBD1 TRBJ1-1 - TRBV4-1 CASSQGGQGHTEAFF TGCGCCAGCAGCCAAGGAGGACAGGGCCACACTGAAGCTTTCTTT
TRBD1 TRBJ2-1 - TRBV6-4 CASPVGQGSNEQFF TGTGCCAGCCCTGTGGGACAGGGGTCTAATGAGCAGTTCTTC
- TRBJ1-1 - TRBV6-5 CASTSYMNTEAFF TGTGCCAGCACTAGTTATATGAACACTGAAGCTTTCTTT
- TRBJ2-7 - TRBV10-3 CAISEAGQTYEQYF TGTGCCATCAGTGAGGCGGGACAGACCTACGAGCAGTACTTC